This T cell receptor beta chain is from a study of blood T cell repertoires in COVID-19. Study details: Sites in the United States, Italy and Spain provided acute and convalescent COVID-19 samples. Nucleic acid was either cDNA or gDNA, and it came from T cells, B-cell-depleted T cells, or PBMCs.

Authors' analysis steps: How many nucleated cells were present was estimated from reference gene primer amplification. Clones were sequenced by immunoSEQ multiplex PCR, and TCRdb holds only the in-frame ones, with some missing. That table gives V, J and clone size, and the DNA gave D and trimming. The sample carries approximately 300,000 clones, 75% to 95% recorded once. CDR3 length: 17 residues. Germline CDR1 SGHDT, CDR2 YYEEEE. V shed 2 bases and J 3 bases; nucleotides not matched to a gene: 8. Seattle patients were enrolled while actively infected and followed longitudinally. The chain recombines TRBV5-6 with TRBJ2-6; 7 nucleotides agree with TRBD1. Sample: peripheral blood. The receptor's source is a woman younger than 45 with COVID-19, enrolled during active disease. As DNA, the CDR3 is TGTGCCAGCAGCTTTACCCAGGGGGTAAGTGGGGCCAACGTCCTGACTTTC. Its translation: CASSFTQGVSGANVLTF.